Listed below are T cell receptor beta chains from one sample, sequenced in a study of beta chain features in type 1 diabetes. Clones were read by immunoSEQ multiplex PCR, and TCRdb kept only the in-frame ones, dropping some. Of around 310,000 clones in the sample, roughly 14% were seen once. The specimen was naive CD4+ T cells from blood. Every receptor here comes from a woman aged 18-35 years with type 1 diabetes. The conserved cysteine and the conserved F or W are not part of the CDR3 here. Each record gives: V gene, J gene, CDR3 protein.

V: TRBV25-1; J: TRBJ2-3; CDR3: ASSGNSGTDTQY
V: TRBV23-1; J: TRBJ1-2; CDR3: ASSRYRQGAIYGYT
V: TRBV5-1; J: TRBJ2-5; CDR3: ASSSKFPGQDLVETQY
V: TRBV30; J: TRBJ1-4; CDR3: AWGGWEKLF
V: TRBV10-3; J: TRBJ2-5; CDR3: ATLEREREGPRTQY
V: TRBV9; J: TRBJ2-3; CDR3: AKVRGDTQY
V: TRBV15; J: TRBJ2-5; CDR3: ATSRDPTGKETQY
V: TRBV7-9; J: TRBJ2-5; CDR3: ASSRGALARAQY
V: TRBV6-5; J: TRBJ1-1; CDR3: ASSRGDMNTEAF
V: TRBV7-2; J: TRBJ2-7; CDR3: ASSPGTGSSYEQY
V: TRBV2; J: TRBJ1-2; CDR3: ASSVTGNGYT
V: TRBV11-2; J: TRBJ2-5; CDR3: ASTGGGVEETQY
V: TRBV19; J: TRBJ1-1; CDR3: ASSMAGGNTEAF
V: TRBV7-2; J: TRBJ2-5; CDR3: ASSRTGTSGSRTQY
V: TRBV30; J: TRBJ1-4; CDR3: AWSETRGRVLF
V: TRBV30; J: TRBJ2-3; CDR3: AWSPQGLADMLDTQY
V: TRBV18; J: TRBJ2-3; CDR3: ASSVTYSTDTQY
V: TRBV18; J: TRBJ1-2; CDR3: ASSLGQGTIYGYT
V: TRBV7-2; J: TRBJ2-5; CDR3: ASSLGSGRQETQY
V: TRBV6-6; J: TRBJ1-2; CDR3: ASNAAPGGWSLGYT
V: TRBV5-1; J: TRBJ2-3; CDR3: ASSQGPSTDTQY
V: TRBV18; J: TRBJ2-5; CDR3: ASSPPLAGDSQY
V: TRBV10-3; J: TRBJ2-7; CDR3: AMSQGGSYEQY
V: TRBV16; J: TRBJ2-4; CDR3: ASSQFGRETKNIQY
V: TRBV28; J: TRBJ2-7; CDR3: ASSKTGLGAYEQY
V: TRBV11-2; J: TRBJ1-5; CDR3: ASSKTGTGQPQH
V: TRBV28; J: TRBJ1-5; CDR3: ASSRTGNSNQPQH
V: TRBV4-3; J: TRBJ2-3; CDR3: ASSHSGAGTDTQY
V: TRBV4-3; J: TRBJ1-5; CDR3: ASSPGEGQPQH
V: TRBV7-2; J: TRBJ2-1; CDR3: ASSSLAWSSYNEQF
V: TRBV4-2; J: TRBJ2-1; CDR3: ASSQAGGGSRNEQF
V: TRBV2; J: TRBJ1-5; CDR3: ASSVKSGTGQPQH
V: TRBV4-3; J: TRBJ2-3; CDR3: ASSPSGDTQY
V: TRBV5-1; J: TRBJ2-7; CDR3: ASGWDFSYEQY
V: TRBV9; J: TRBJ2-5; CDR3: ASSVRGYHQETQY
V: TRBV30; J: TRBJ1-1; CDR3: AWSLDRELGTEAF
V: TRBV7-9; J: TRBJ1-2; CDR3: ASSLATGQGGYGYT